This TCR beta chain was recovered during a study of blood T cell repertoires in COVID-19. Study summary: Researchers got acute and convalescent COVID-19 samples from the United States, Italy and Spain. Sources were T cells, B-cell-depleted T cells, or PBMCs; the material itself was cDNA or gDNA.

Libraries were prepared by immunoSEQ multiplex PCR; TCRdb keeps only in-frame clonotypes and omits some of them. The table includes some 170,000 clones, under 90% detected once. Germline V gives CDR1 MDHEN, CDR2 SYDVKM. The CDR3 has 16 residues. V trimming: 3 bases; J trimming: 3 bases; junction bases outside the gene matches: 8. The source is a woman of 80 years or more with acute or convalescent COVID-19. Sequencing used peripheral blood. V gene TRBV28 combines with J gene TRBJ2-1; 7 bases agree with TRBD2. CDR3 bases: TGTGCCAGCAGTTTTGGGGCGGCTAGCGGCTACAATGAGCAGTTCTTC. Amino acid sequence: CASSFGAASGYNEQFF.